What follows are 4 T cell receptor beta chains derived from one specimen sequenced in a study of blood T cell repertoires in COVID-19. Data came from immunoSEQ multiplex PCR; TCRdb stores just in-frame clones and leaves some out. The sample lists around 30,000 clones, approximately 91% occurring once. Sequenced sample: peripheral blood. These receptors were taken from a man in his 60s with acute or convalescent COVID-19.

J is TRBJ2-7 and V is TRBV18; perhaps TRBD1 as D (6 bases). The CDR3 is 12 residues long. Germline CDR1 reads KGHSH; CDR2 reads LQKENI. V was shortened by 2 bases and J by 5 bases, with 7 bases between the two germline ends. The CDR3 loop is CASSPGGDEQYV. The CDR3 DNA follows: TGTGCCAGCTCACCAGGGGGCGACGAGCAGTACGTC.

The genes are TRBV7-2 and TRBJ2-5, with 7 positions matching TRBD2. V gave up 2 bases and J gave up 9 bases; unmatched junction bases: 6. In germline, CDR1 is SGHTA, CDR2 FQGNSA. CDR3 length: 13 amino acids. The CDR3 spells CASSLNAAGAQYF. The CDR3 coding sequence is TGTGCCAGCAGCTTAAACGCGGCGGGGGCCCAGTACTTC.

This rearrangement joins TRBV3-1 (or the pseudogene TRBV3-2) to TRBJ2-7, with D possibly TRBD1 on 6 matching bases. The germline V gene encodes CDR1 LGHDT and CDR2 YNNKEL (reference sequence). CDR3 length equals 13 residues. The V end was cut by 1 base, the J end by 3 bases, with 7 bases between. As DNA, the CDR3 is TGTGCCAGCAGCCAAGGGGACAACTACGAGCAGTACGTC. This codes for CASSQGDNYEQYV.

V gene TRBV4-1 combines with J gene TRBJ1-4; the D is unclear. The germline V and J ends were trimmed by 3 bases and 7 bases, with 18 bases remaining between them. CDR1 and CDR2 from the germline V gene are MGHRA and YSYEKL. The CDR3 totals 16 residues. The chain's CDR3 is CASSHPSGLLGEKLFF. The DNA for the CDR3 is TGCGCCAGCAGCCATCCTAGTGGCCTGCTAGGTGAAAAACTGTTTTTT.